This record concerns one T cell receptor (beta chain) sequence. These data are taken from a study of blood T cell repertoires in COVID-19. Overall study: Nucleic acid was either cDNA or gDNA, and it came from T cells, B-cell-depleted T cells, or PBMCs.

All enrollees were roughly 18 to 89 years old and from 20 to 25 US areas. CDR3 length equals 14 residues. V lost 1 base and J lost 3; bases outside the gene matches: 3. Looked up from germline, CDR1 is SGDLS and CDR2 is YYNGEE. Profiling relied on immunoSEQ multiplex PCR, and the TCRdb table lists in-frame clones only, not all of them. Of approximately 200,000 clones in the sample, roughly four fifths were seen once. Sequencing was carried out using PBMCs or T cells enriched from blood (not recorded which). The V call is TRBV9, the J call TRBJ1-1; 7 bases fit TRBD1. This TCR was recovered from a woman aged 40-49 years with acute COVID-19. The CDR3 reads CASSVLGTDTEAFF. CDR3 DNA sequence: TGTGCCAGCAGCGTATTAGGGACAGACACTGAAGCTTTCTTT.